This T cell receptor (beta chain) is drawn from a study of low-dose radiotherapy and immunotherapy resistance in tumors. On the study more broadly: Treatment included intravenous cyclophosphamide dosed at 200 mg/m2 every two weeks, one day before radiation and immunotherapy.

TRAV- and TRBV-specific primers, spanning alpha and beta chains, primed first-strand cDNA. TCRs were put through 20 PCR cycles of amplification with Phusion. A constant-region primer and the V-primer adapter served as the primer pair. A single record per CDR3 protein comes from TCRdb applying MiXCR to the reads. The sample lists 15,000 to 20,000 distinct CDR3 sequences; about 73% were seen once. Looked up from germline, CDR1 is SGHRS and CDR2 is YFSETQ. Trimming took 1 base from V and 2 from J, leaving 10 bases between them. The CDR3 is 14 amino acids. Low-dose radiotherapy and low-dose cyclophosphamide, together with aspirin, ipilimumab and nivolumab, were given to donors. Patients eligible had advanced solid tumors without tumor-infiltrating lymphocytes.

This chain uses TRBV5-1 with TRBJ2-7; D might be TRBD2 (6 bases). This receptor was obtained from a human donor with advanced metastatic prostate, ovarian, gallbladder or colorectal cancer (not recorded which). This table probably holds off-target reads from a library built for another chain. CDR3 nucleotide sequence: TGCGCCAGCAGCTTGAGTCGCGGGACCTACGAGCAGTACTTC. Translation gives CASSLSRGTYEQYF. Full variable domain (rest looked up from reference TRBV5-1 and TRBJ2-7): KAGVTQTPRYLIKTRGQQVTLSCSPISGHRSVSWYQQTPGQGLQFLFEYFSETQRNKGNFPGRFSGRQFSNSRSEMNVSTLELGDSALYLCASSLSRGTYEQYFGPGTRLTVT.